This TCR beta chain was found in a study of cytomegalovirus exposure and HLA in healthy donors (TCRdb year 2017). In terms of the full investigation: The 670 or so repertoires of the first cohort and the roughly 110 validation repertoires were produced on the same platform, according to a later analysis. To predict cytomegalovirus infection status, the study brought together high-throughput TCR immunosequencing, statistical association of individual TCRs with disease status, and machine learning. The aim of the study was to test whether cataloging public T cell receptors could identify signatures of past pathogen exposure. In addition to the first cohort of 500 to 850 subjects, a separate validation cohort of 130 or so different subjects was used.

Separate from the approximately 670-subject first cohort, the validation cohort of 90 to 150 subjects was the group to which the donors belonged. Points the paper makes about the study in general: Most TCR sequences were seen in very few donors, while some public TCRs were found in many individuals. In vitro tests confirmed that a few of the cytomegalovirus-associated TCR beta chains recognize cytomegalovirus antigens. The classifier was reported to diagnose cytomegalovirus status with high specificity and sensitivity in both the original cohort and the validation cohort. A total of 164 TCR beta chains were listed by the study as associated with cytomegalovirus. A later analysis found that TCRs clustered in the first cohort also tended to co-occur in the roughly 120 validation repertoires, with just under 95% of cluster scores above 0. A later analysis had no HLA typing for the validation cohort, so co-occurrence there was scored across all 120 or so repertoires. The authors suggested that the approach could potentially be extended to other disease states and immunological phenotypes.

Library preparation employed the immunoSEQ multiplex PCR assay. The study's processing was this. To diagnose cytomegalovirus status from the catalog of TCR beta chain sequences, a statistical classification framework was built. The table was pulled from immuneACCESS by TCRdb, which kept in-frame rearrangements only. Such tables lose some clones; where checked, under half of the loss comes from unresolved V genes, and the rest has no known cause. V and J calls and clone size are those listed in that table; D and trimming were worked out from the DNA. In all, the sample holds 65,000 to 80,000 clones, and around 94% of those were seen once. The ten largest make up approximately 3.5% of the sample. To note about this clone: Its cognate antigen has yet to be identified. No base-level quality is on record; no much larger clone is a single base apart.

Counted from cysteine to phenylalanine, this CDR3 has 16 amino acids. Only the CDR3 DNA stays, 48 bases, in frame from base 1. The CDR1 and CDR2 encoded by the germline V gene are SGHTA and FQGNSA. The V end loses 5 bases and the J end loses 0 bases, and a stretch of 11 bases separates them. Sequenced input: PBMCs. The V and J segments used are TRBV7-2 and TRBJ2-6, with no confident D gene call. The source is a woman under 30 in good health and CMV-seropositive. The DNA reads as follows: TGTGCCAGCAGCATTCGTACAGCCTCTGGGGCCAACGTCCTGACTTTC. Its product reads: CASSIRTASGANVLTF.